The 7 T cell receptor beta chains below were found in one sample sequenced in a study of blood T cell repertoires in COVID-19. Method: immunoSEQ multiplex PCR; TCRdb's copy keeps in-frame clones and lacks some. The table has more than 250,000 clones, approximately 90% seen once. The sequenced material came from peripheral blood. The receptors stem from a woman in her 50s with COVID-19, enrolled during active disease.

The J gene is TRBJ1-4, the V gene TRBV29-1, with TRBD1 matching 7 bases. This CDR3 has 14 residues. J was trimmed by 8 bases and V by 1 base; bases with no gene match: 7. Germline CDR1 SQVTM, CDR2 ANQGSEA. CDR3 sequence: CSVEGDQQGEKLFF. DNA for the CDR3: TGCAGCGTTGAAGGAGACCAACAGGGGGAAAAACTGTTTTTT.

J is TRBJ1-2 and V is TRBV6-2 or TRBV6-3; tentatively, D is TRBD1 (5 bases). Germline V gives CDR1 MNHEY, CDR2 SVGEGT. The CDR3 is made up of 16 amino acids. V was cut by 2 bases and J by 0 bases, with 13 bases left in between. CDR3 amino acids: CASSYLRQLSNYGYTF. DNA for the CDR3: TGTGCCAGCAGTTACCTCCGACAGCTATCTAACTATGGCTACACCTTC.

V usage is TRBV28 and J usage is TRBJ1-4, with D maybe TRBD1 (6 bases). The CDR3 has 15 residues. V dropped 6 bases and J dropped 7 bases, with 18 bases sitting between them. Germline V gives CDR1 MDHEN, CDR2 SYDVKM. The DNA of the CDR3 is TGTGCCAGCAGCTTCGTCAGGGGTCGGAGTGAAAAACTGTTTTTT. This encodes CASSFVRGRSEKLFF.

The chain links TRBV11-2 to TRBJ2-1; 8 bases agree with TRBD2. The germline V gene encodes CDR1 SGHAT and CDR2 FQNNGV. V lost 2 bases, J lost 7 bases, and 7 bases stayed unmatched. The CDR3 has 15 amino acids. DNA of the CDR3: TGTGCCAGCAGCTTACTAGCGGGCTCAGGTAATGAGCAGTTCTTC. It is translated as CASSLLAGSGNEQFF. Full variable domain (remainder filled in from reference TRBV11-2 and TRBJ2-1): EAGVAQSPRYKIIEKRQSVAFWCNPISGHATLYWYQQILGQGPKLLIQFQNNGVVDDSQLPKDRFSAERLKGVDSTLKIQPAKLEDSAVYLCASSLLAGSGNEQFFGPGTRLTVL.

This clone appeared a single time. This chain connects TRBV7-3 to TRBJ2-7, with a tentative D call TRBD2 (7 bases). CDR3 size: 17 residues. The ends were cut back, 8 bases at V and 0 bases at J, with 23 bases in the middle. Germline loops: CDR1 SGHTA, CDR2 FQGTGA. CDR3 sequence: CASRGGGSLPFSYEQYF. CDR3 in DNA: TGTGCCAGCCGAGGGGGGGGATCCCTTCCCTTCTCCTACGAGCAGTACTTC.

The gene calls are TRBV3-1 (or the pseudogene TRBV3-2) and TRBJ2-7; 8 bases agree with TRBD1. Germline trimming cut 0 bases from V and 2 bases from J; bases unmatched to any gene: 12. The CDR3 sequence is 18 residues long. Germline CDR1 reads LGHDT; CDR2 reads YNNKEL (reference sequence). The CDR3 protein is CASSQEVGRTGLTYEQYF. DNA for the CDR3: TGTGCCAGCAGCCAAGAAGTGGGTCGGACAGGGTTGACCTACGAGCAGTACTTC.

The chain links TRBV30 to TRBJ2-1; 10 bases are a match to TRBD2. Germline V gene data show CDR1 as GTSNPN and CDR2 as SVGIG (reference sequence). The CDR3 sequence is 22 residues long. With 0 bases clipped from V and 0 bases from J, the junction kept 20 bases outside the gene matches. The CDR3 nucleotides are TGTGCCTGGAGTGTAACCCAGCCCGGGAGCGGGAGGGCCCGATACTCCTACAATGAGCAGTTCTTC. Protein: CAWSVTQPGSGRARYSYNEQFF.